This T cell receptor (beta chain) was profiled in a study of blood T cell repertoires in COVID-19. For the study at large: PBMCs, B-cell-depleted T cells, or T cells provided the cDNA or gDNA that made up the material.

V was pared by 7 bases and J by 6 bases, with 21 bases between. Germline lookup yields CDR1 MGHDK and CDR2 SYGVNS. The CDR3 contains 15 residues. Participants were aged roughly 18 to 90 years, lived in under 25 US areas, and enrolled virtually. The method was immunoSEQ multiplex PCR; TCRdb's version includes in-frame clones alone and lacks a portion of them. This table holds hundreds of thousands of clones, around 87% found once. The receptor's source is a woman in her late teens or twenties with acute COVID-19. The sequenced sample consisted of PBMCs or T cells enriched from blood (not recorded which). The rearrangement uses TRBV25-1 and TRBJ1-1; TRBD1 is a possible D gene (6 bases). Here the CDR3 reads CASTRAGDLSSEAFF. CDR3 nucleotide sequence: TGTGCCAGCACTAGGGCAGGGGACCTCTCGTCTGAAGCTTTCTTT.